This T cell receptor beta chain was retrieved from a study of T-cell reconstitution after alpha-beta-depleted transplantation in children. Regarding the study as a whole: By one year post-transplant, T-cell counts and diversity largely arose from T cells that were newly produced.

Unique molecular identifiers were incorporated during preparation of the TCRbeta library. TCRdb re-called the PCR reads through MiXCR, storing one row per CDR3 protein. The data contain 6,500 or so distinct CDR3 sequences, more than 5% of them singletons. The V gene's germline CDR1 is SNHLY and CDR2 FYNNEI. The CDR3 contains 12 residues. V lost 6 bases to trimming and J lost 7 bases, with 10 bases between them. Many counts were recorded for this clonotype. The target antigen is unknown. The rearrangement joins TRBV2 to TRBJ2-1; D is possibly TRBD2 (5 bases). The receptor comes from a child in the first two years of life who had a stem cell transplant for acute myeloid leukemia, so the T cells may come from the graft donor. The source material was PBMCs, mostly from graft donor cells, sampled 180 days after TCRalphabeta/CD19-depleted stem cell transplant. The CDR3 loop reads CASRVLGNEQFF. The CDR3, as DNA: TGTGCCAGCAGGGTACTAGGAAATGAGCAGTTCTTC.